Included here is one T cell receptor (beta chain) sequence, with context. Data came from immunoSEQ multiplex PCR; TCRdb stores just in-frame clones and leaves some out. This sample has 4,000 to 5,500 clones, with approximately 80% found just once. These data belong to a study of immune cell composition in non-small cell lung cancer. What was sequenced was lung tumor tissue. The TCR sequence derives from a human donor with non-small cell lung cancer.

This CDR3 reads CASSRTSGGDQETQYF. In DNA form, the CDR3 reads TGTGCCAGCAGCCGGACTAGCGGGGGGGACCAAGAGACCCAGTACTTC. The chain uses TRBV5-4 and TRBJ2-5; 15 bases map to TRBD2. CDR3 length: 16 amino acids. The ends lost 4 bases at V and 0 bases at J; junction bases unmatched: 1. In germline, CDR1 is SGHNT, CDR2 YYREEE (reference sequence).